This TCR beta chain was obtained from a study of blood T cell repertoires in COVID-19. On the study more broadly: The United States, Italy and Spain supplied acute and convalescent COVID-19 samples.

V was clipped by 0 bases and J by 4 bases, with 16 bases between them. This CDR3 is 16 amino acids long. Germline V lookup: CDR1 MGHRA, CDR2 YSYEKL. This table comes from immunoSEQ multiplex PCR, and its TCRdb copy is limited to in-frame clones, with some not included. The repertoire has 130,000 to 150,000 clones, more than 80% of them found once; the top ten carry less than 4%. The sample holds many counts of this clone. The genes are TRBV4-1 and TRBJ2-7; D possibly corresponds to TRBD1 (6 bases). Source material: peripheral blood. The sequence derives from a woman aged 55-70 years with active COVID-19. CDR3 nucleotide sequence: TGCGCCAGCAGCCAAGAATGGTGGGACACCCGTTACGAGCAGTACTTC. This sequence encodes CASSQEWWDTRYEQYF.